The present entry profiles one T cell receptor (beta chain) with its context. The table came from immunoSEQ multiplex PCR; TCRdb's copy has only in-frame clones and leaves some out. The sample lists roughly 80,000 clones, over 90% occurring once. This entry is derived from a study of OX40 agonist ivuxolimab in advanced cancers. The sequence was collected from an adult with an advanced solid tumor such as melanoma, head and neck, liver or kidney cancer. Sequences were derived from CD4+ or CD8+ T cells sorted from blood, sampled in a trial of the OX40 agonist ivuxolimab.

CDR3 in amino acids: CASSLEGSGSPTGTQYF. Here the CDR3 DNA reads TGTGCCAGCAGCTTAGAAGGTAGCGGGAGTCCGACAGGGACCCAGTACTTC. V gene TRBV11-2 combines with J gene TRBJ2-5, with 9 bases lining up with TRBD2. Germline CDR1 and CDR2: SGHAT and FQNNGV. V dropped 0 bases and J dropped 7; count of bases not matched to a gene: 12. The CDR3 runs to 17 residues.